The entry below gives a single T cell receptor beta chain sequence along with its context. The antigen remains unidentified. The sample is drawn from a study of T cell responses to AZD1222 COVID-19 vaccine. On the study more broadly: Pooling covered second doses at about 4 or about 12 weeks.

Here immunoSEQ multiplex PCR was the method, and the copy in TCRdb shows in-frame clones only, minus some. The sample comprises 90,000 to 95,000 clones, approximately 84% of which are singletons, and approximately 10% rests with the top ten. Findings and limits, study-wide: Variant regions that are unmutated are reportedly the target of nearly half of spike-specific TCRs.

The V end lost 1 base, the J end lost 0 bases, and 3 bases lay between the germline ends. The CDR3 runs 13 residues. The germline V gene has CDR1 MGHRA and CDR2 YSYEKL. The rearrangement links TRBV4-1 to TRBJ1-1; D call uncertain. This sequence was found in an adult in good health. The sample in question was peripheral blood, obtained on day 0 of AZD1222 vaccination. The CDR3 sequence: CASSQVLNTEAFF. For the CDR3, the DNA is TGCGCCAGCAGCCAAGTCTTGAACACTGAAGCTTTCTTT.